This T cell receptor (beta chain) was captured by sequencing in a study of T cells in Graves' hyperthyroidism and ophthalmopathy. Patients aged 18 to 65 had newly diagnosed hyperthyroidism that had lasted under 2 months. Together with thyroid ultrasound, orbital computed tomography, serum thyroxine and TRAb, clinical symptoms were used for diagnoses. The source of the PBMCs was around 10 ml of fresh peripheral blood. This clonotype showed up many times. There are 14 residues in the CDR3. Looked up from germline, CDR1 is SGHAT and CDR2 is FQNNGV. Trimming left V 0 bases short and J 4 bases short, with 9 bases between. What was amplified from RNA transcripts were TCR beta CDR3 regions. Primed by the HTBI set, a first-round RT-PCR was run on the TCR CDR3. TCRdb passed the multiplex PCR reads through MiXCR, listing each CDR3 protein once. This table holds around 400,000 distinct CDR3 sequences, more than 15% found once.

The gene calls are TRBV11-2 and TRBJ1-2; maybe TRBD1 (5 bases). The sequence was obtained from a woman aged 18-29 years with Graves' hyperthyroidism that later progressed to Graves' ophthalmopathy. The specimen was blood. The CDR3 nucleotides read TGTGCCAGCAGCTTAGAGGGGACGGTCTATGGCTACACCTTC. It codes for CASSLEGTVYGYTF.